This TCR beta chain was identified in a study of cytomegalovirus exposure and HLA in healthy donors. Overall study findings and caveats: Of the V segments, some could not be distinguished, including TRBV6-2 and TRBV6-3, and were excluded. In an earlier analysis, productive rearrangement rates for most beta V segments clustered near 87% or 30%.

The CDR3 sequence is 14 residues long. Germline CDR1 SNHLY, CDR2 FYNNEI. V was trimmed by 6 bases and J by 4 bases, leaving 15 bases between them. 60 Vbeta and 13 Jbeta primers were used in PCR. Sequenced by immunoSEQ multiplex PCR; TCRdb stores in-frame clones only, minus some. The top ten clones hold 2% to 2.5% of a sample with roughly 99,000 clones, 81% of them seen once. On this clone itself: Antigen unknown.

Donors counted as nominally healthy when sampled, yet unrecorded immune exposures were likely. This receptor was identified in a young man in good health and CMV-seronegative. Source material: PBMCs. V is TRBV2 and J is TRBJ1-2, with TRBD1 as a possible D gene (5 bases). The CDR3 nucleotides read TGTGCCAGCAGCGAAACTAACCAGGGCTATGGCTACACCTTC. This translates into CASSETNQGYGYTF.